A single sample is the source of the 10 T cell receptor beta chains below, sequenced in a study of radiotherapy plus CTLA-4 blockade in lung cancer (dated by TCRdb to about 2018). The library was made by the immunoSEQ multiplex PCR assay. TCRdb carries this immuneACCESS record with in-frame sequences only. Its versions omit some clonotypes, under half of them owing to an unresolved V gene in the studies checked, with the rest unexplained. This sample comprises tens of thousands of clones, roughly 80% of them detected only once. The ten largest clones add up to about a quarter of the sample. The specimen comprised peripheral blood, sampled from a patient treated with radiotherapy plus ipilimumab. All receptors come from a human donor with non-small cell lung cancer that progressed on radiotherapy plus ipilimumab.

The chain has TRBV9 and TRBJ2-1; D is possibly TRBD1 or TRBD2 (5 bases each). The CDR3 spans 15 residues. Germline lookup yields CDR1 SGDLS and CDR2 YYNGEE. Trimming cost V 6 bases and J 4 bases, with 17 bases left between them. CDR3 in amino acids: CASNNLGTGYNEQFF. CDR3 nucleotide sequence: TGTGCCAGCAATAATCTGGGGACCGGATACAATGAGCAGTTCTTC.

CDR3 amino acids: CASSLTGSGANVLTF. CDR3 coding DNA: TGTGCCAGCAGCTTAACAGGCTCTGGGGCCAACGTCCTGACTTTC. This chain links TRBV7-3 with TRBJ2-6; D is ambiguous. This CDR3 has 15 residues. Germline CDR1 SGHTA, CDR2 FQGTGA. Trimming removed 0 bases from V and 0 bases from J, with 3 bases in between.

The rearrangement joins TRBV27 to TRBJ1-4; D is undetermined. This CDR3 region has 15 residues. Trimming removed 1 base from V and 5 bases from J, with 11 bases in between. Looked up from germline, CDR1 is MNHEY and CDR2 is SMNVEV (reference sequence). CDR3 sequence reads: CASSLFIGGNEKLFF. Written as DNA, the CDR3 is TGTGCCAGCAGTTTATTTATCGGAGGGAATGAAAAACTGTTTTTT.

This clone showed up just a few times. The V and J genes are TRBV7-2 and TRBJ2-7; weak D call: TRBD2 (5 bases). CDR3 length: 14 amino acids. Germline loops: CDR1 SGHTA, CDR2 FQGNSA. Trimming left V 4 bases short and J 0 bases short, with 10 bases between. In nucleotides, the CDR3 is TGTGCCAGCAGCTCGACTATGTCCTCCTACGAGCAGTACGTC. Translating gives CASSSTMSSYEQYV.

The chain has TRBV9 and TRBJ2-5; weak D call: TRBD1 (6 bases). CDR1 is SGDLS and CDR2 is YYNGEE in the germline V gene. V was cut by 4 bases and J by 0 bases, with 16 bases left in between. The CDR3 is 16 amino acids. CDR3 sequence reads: CASSRRGTYNQETQYF. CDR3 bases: TGTGCCAGCAGCCGAAGGGGGACATATAACCAAGAGACCCAGTACTTC.

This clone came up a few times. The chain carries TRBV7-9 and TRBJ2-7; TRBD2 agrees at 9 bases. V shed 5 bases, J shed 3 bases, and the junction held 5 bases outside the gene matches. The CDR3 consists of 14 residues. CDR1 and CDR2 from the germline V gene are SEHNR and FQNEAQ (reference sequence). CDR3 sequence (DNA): TGTGCCAGCAGCCAGACTAGCGGAATCTACGAGCAGTACGTC. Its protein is CASSQTSGIYEQYV.

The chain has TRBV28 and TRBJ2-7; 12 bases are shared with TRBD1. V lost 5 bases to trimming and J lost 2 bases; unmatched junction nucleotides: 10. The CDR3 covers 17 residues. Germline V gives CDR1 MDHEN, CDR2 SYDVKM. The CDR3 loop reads CASSGDRGLYHPYEQYV. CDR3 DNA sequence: TGTGCCAGCAGTGGGGACAGGGGGCTCTATCACCCCTACGAGCAGTACGTC.

The CDR3 DNA is TGCGCCAGCAGCTTGGGTAGCCCAGCGGGAGATGAGACCCAGTACTTC. It is translated as CASSLGSPAGDETQYF. The chain employs TRBV5-1 and TRBJ2-5, with 8 bases matching TRBD2. Germline V gene sequence: CDR1 SGHRS, CDR2 YFSETQ. The CDR3 has 16 amino acids. V gave up 0 bases and J gave up 5 bases; unmatched junction bases: 9.

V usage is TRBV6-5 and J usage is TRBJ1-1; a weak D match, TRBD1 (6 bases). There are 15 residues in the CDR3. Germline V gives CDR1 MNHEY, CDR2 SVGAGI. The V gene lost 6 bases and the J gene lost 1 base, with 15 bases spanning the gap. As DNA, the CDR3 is TGTGCCAGCAGATGGAACAGGGTGCCGAACACTGAAGCTTTCTTT. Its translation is CASRWNRVPNTEAFF.

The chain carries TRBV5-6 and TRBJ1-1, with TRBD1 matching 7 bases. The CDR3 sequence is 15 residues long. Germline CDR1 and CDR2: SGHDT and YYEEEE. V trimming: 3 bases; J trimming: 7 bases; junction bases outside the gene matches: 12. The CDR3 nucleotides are TGTGCCAGCAGCTACGCGACAGGGCGTGGGGGTGAAGCTTTCTTT. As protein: CASSYATGRGGEAFF. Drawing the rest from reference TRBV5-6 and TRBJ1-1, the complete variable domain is DAGVTQSPTHLIKTRGQQVTLRCSPKSGHDTVSWYQQALGQGPQFIFQYYEEEERQRGNFPDRFSGHQFPNYSSELNVNALLLGDSALYLCASSYATGRGGEAFFGQGTRLTVV.